Listed below are T cell receptor beta chains from one sample, sequenced in a study of identical twins. TCRdb analysed the 5' RACE reads with MiXCR anew, one entry per CDR3 protein. Counted here are some 790,000 distinct CDR3 sequences, 15% to 20% occurring once; the ten biggest clones make up around 13%. The same sample was also used in a study of T cells expressing NK-cell markers.

The sequenced material came from PBMCs. These receptor sequences come from a woman between 18 and 30 years old in good health. Each CDR3 is given with its conserved first and last residue. A D gene is named only where the DNA matches it firmly. The size field is filled for only some rows; it gives once, few, many or a size class.

NA,NA,TRBV6-1,TRBJ1-3,CASMTAAGGNTIYF,TGTGCCAGCATGACAGCGGCGGGTGGAAACACCATATATTTT
NA,TRBD2,TRBV20-1,TRBJ2-3,CSATTSGRADRTQYF,TGCAGTGCCACAACTAGCGGGAGGGCCGATAGGACGCAGTATTTT
few,NA,TRBV2,TRBJ2-1,CASLGGRSYNEQFF,TGTGCCAGCCTGGGGGGGCGTAGCTACAATGAGCAGTTCTTC
NA,TRBD1,TRBV13,TRBJ2-7,CASSGGQGARSYEQYF,TGTGCCAGCAGCGGAGGACAGGGGGCGAGGTCCTACGAGCAGTACTTC
NA,NA,TRBV6-1,TRBJ2-3,CASSEDGGGYRTDTQYF,TGTGCCAGCAGTGAAGATGGCGGGGGCTACCGCACAGATACGCAGTATTTT
few,NA,TRBV7-2,TRBJ2-1,CASSPWRSSYNEQFF,TGTGCCAGCAGCCCCTGGAGGAGCTCCTACAATGAGCAGTTCTTC
few,TRBD1,TRBV12-3/TRBV12-4,TRBJ1-6,CASRRTGPSSYNSPLHF,TGTGCCAGCAGGAGGACAGGGCCTAGCTCCTATAATTCACCCCTCCACTTT
few,NA,TRBV7-9,TRBJ2-1,CASLLGAYNEQFF,TGTGCCAGCCTTCTTGGGGCCTACAATGAGCAGTTCTTC
NA,NA,TRBV6-6,TRBJ2-1,CASSTILNEQFF,TGTGCCAGCAGTACTATCCTCAATGAGCAGTTCTTC
NA,NA,TRBV4-3,TRBJ2-1,CASSQEYSVEQFF,TGCGCCAGCAGCCAGGAGTATAGCGTTGAGCAGTTCTTC
few,TRBD2,TRBV5-1,TRBJ2-2,CASSFIPGGSNGELFF,TGCGCCAGCAGCTTCATCCCTGGCGGGAGTAACGGGGAGCTGTTTTTT
NA,NA,TRBV7-2,TRBJ1-2,CASSSTSPHGYTF,TGTGCCAGCAGCTCGACATCGCCCCATGGCTACACCTTC
few,TRBD2,TRBV10-3,TRBJ2-3,CAIRETSSTRDTQYF,TGTGCCATCAGAGAGACTAGCTCTACCCGGGATACGCAGTATTTT
few,TRBD1,TRBV20-1,TRBJ2-2,CSARRGTGNIGELFF,TGCAGTGCTAGACGTGGGACAGGCAACATCGGGGAGCTGTTTTTT
NA,TRBD1,TRBV11-2,TRBJ2-3,CASSLQGMTDTQYF,TGTGCCAGCAGCCTACAGGGGATGACAGATACGCAGTATTTT
few,TRBD2,TRBV3-1,TRBJ2-3,CASSQVGRGSGGFNTQYF,TGTGCCAGCAGCCAAGTCGGCCGTGGTAGCGGGGGTTTTAATACGCAGTATTTT
NA,TRBD1,TRBV20-1,TRBJ1-2,CSASSGGDGYTF,TGCAGTGCTAGTTCAGGGGGCGACGGCTACACCTTC
NA,NA,TRBV12-3/TRBV12-4,TRBJ2-1,CASSEWRRRGNEQFF,TGTGCCAGCAGTGAGTGGAGACGCCGGGGCAATGAGCAGTTCTTC
few,TRBD2,TRBV20-1,TRBJ2-1,CSARVALSGGASYNEQFF,TGCAGTGCTAGAGTCGCTTTGAGCGGGGGGGCTTCTTACAATGAGCAGTTCTTC
few,TRBD2,TRBV29-1,TRBJ2-3,CSAAGTIQTSTDTQYF,TGCAGCGCCGCGGGGACTATCCAGACTAGCACAGATACGCAGTATTTT
NA,NA,TRBV3-1,TRBJ2-7,CASSQVGIGFLGYEQYF,TGTGCCAGCAGCCAAGTAGGAATAGGATTTCTGGGTTACGAGCAGTACTTC
few,NA,TRBV5-6,TRBJ2-1,CAASRGYNEQFF,TGTGCCGCATCGAGGGGGTACAATGAGCAGTTCTTC
NA,NA,TRBV2,TRBJ2-3,CASTLLAPEYTDTQYF,TGTGCCAGCACCTTACTAGCCCCCGAGTACACAGATACGCAGTATTTT
few,NA,TRBV5-1,TRBJ2-1,CASSLQGSHEQFF,TGCGCCAGCAGCTTGCAAGGGTCCCATGAGCAGTTCTTC
few,NA,TRBV15,TRBJ2-1,CATSRDFGLAKGEQFF,TGTGCCACCAGCAGAGACTTCGGGTTAGCTAAGGGTGAGCAGTTCTTC
few,TRBD2,TRBV10-3,TRBJ2-2,CAISERTSTGELFF,TGTGCCATCAGTGAGCGGACTAGCACCGGGGAGCTGTTTTTT
few,NA,TRBV20-1,TRBJ2-3,CSARGRSTDTQYF,TGCAGTGCTAGGGGGCGGAGCACAGATACGCAGTATTTT
few,NA,TRBV12-3/TRBV12-4,TRBJ1-1,CASTSQQNTEAFF,TGTGCCAGCACCTCCCAGCAGAACACTGAAGCTTTCTTT
NA,NA,TRBV6-1,TRBJ2-2,CASSVIITGSGELFF,TGTGCCAGCAGTGTAATTATAACAGGTTCCGGGGAGCTGTTTTTT
many,TRBD2,TRBV20-1,TRBJ2-5,CSATGEGETQYF,TGCAGTGCTACGGGGGAGGGGGAGACCCAGTACTTC
NA,TRBD1,TRBV10-3,TRBJ1-5,CAIRRGGRGDQPQHF,TGTGCCATCAGGCGAGGGGGCAGGGGGGATCAGCCCCAGCATTTT
many,TRBD2,TRBV20-1,TRBJ2-3,CSASLPSGTSTDTQYF,TGCAGTGCTAGTTTGCCTAGCGGAACAAGCACAGATACGCAGTATTTT
NA,TRBD2,TRBV20-1,TRBJ2-1,CSARGWTSGLSSYNEQFF,TGCAGTGCTAGAGGATGGACTAGCGGGTTGAGCTCCTACAATGAGCAGTTCTTC
NA,TRBD2,TRBV11-2,TRBJ2-1,CASSLEPGGSYNEQFF,TGTGCCAGCAGCTTAGAGCCGGGGGGTTCCTACAATGAGCAGTTCTTC
few,NA,TRBV20-1,TRBJ1-4,CSATPGDPNEKLFF,TGCAGTGCTACACCCGGAGACCCCAATGAAAAACTGTTTTTT
NA,TRBD2,TRBV20-1,TRBJ2-1,CSGGDSGSSYNEQFF,TGCAGTGGGGGGGATAGCGGGAGCTCCTACAATGAGCAGTTCTTC
few,TRBD2,TRBV7-8,TRBJ2-1,CASSLVGAGVEGEQFF,TGTGCCAGCAGCTTAGTTGGTGCGGGAGTCGAGGGTGAGCAGTTCTTC
few,TRBD2,TRBV11-2,TRBJ2-1,CASSLSSGGVGEQFF,TGTGCCAGCAGCTTATCTAGCGGGGGGGTCGGTGAGCAGTTCTTC
NA,NA,TRBV6-1,TRBJ2-7,CASRLEVGNYEQYF,TGTGCCAGCAGGCTGGAGGTAGGAAACTACGAGCAGTACTTC
NA,NA,TRBV5-6,TRBJ2-2,CASSARLENTGELFF,TGTGCCAGCAGCGCGAGACTTGAGAACACCGGGGAGCTGTTTTTT
few,TRBD2,TRBV4-3,TRBJ2-7,CASSQEQAGGPYEQYF,TGCGCCAGCAGCCAAGAGCAAGCGGGAGGGCCCTACGAGCAGTACTTC
many,NA,TRBV20-1,TRBJ1-1,CSARDSQLGDSTEAFF,TGCAGTGCTAGAGACAGTCAGCTAGGGGACTCCACTGAAGCTTTCTTT
NA,NA,TRBV12-3/TRBV12-4,TRBJ1-2,CASSLATHGYTF,TGTGCCAGCAGTTTAGCTACGCATGGCTACACCTTC
NA,NA,TRBV6-2/TRBV6-3,TRBJ2-7,CASSRTGVPYEQYF,TGTGCCAGCTCAAGAACGGGGGTACCCTACGAGCAGTACTTC
few,TRBD1,TRBV11-2,TRBJ2-1,CASSLVGTEYNEQFF,TGTGCCAGCAGCTTAGTCGGGACAGAGTACAATGAGCAGTTCTTC
few,TRBD1,TRBV3-1,TRBJ1-4,CASSLGQGLNEKLFF,TGTGCCAGCAGCCTCGGACAGGGCCTTAATGAAAAACTGTTTTTT
NA,NA,TRBV5-1,TRBJ2-7,CASSLNQDSEQYF,TGCGCCAGCAGCTTAAATCAGGACTCCGAGCAGTACTTC
NA,NA,TRBV3-1,TRBJ2-7,CASSQGGLAGRTVYEQYFYEQYF,NA
many,TRBD1,TRBV6-5,TRBJ1-1,CASSYRGGNTEAFF,TGTGCCAGCAGCTACAGGGGTGGCAACACTGAAGCTTTCTTT
NA,NA,TRBV7-3,TRBJ2-5,CASASSIQETQYF,TGTGCCAGCGCTAGCTCAATCCAAGAGACCCAGTACTTC
many,NA,TRBV12-3/TRBV12-4,TRBJ2-1,CASSFLVNEQFF,TGTGCCAGCAGTTTTCTGGTTAATGAGCAGTTCTTC
few,TRBD1,TRBV10-3,TRBJ2-7,CAFGDSPYEQYF,TGTGCCTTCGGGGACAGCCCCTACGAGCAGTACTTC
few,NA,TRBV20-1,TRBJ1-2,CSAGGSDYGYTF,TGCAGTGCCGGGGGATCGGACTATGGCTACACCTTC